One and the same sample provided the 6 T cell receptor beta chains below, sequenced in a study of shared clonotypes between healthy human individuals. Cells designated naive CD8 were CD45RO-negative and were positively selected for CCR7, with terminally differentiated effector memory CD45RA+ cells excluded. Clones were read by immunoSEQ multiplex PCR, and TCRdb kept only the in-frame ones, dropping some. The table has approximately 2,000,000 clones, 93% seen once. What was sequenced was naive CD8+ T cells from PBMCs. These receptors were collected from a man between 18 and 35 years old in good health. Some clones in this sample may be carry-over from other donors' samples.

The chain couples TRBV19 to TRBJ2-1, with 8 bases fitting TRBD2. The CDR3 has 12 residues. Per germline, CDR1 LNHDA and CDR2 SQIVND (reference sequence). DNA for the CDR3: TGTGCGATAGCGGGGAAATACAATGAGCAGTTCTTC. Translation gives CAIAGKYNEQFF.

The chain links TRBV5-1 to TRBJ2-7, with 8 bases matching TRBD1. Germline V gene sequence: CDR1 SGHRS, CDR2 YFSETQ. The CDR3 consists of 14 residues. Losses at the gene ends were 0 bases for V and 6 bases for J; bases not matched to a gene: 5. CDR3 in amino acids: CASSLAGGLIEQYF. The CDR3 nucleotides are TGCGCCAGCAGCTTGGCAGGGGGCCTCATCGAGCAGTACTTC.

The gene calls are TRBV27 and TRBJ2-7; 9 nucleotides match TRBD1. Germline lookup yields CDR1 MNHEY and CDR2 SMNVEV (reference sequence). With 8 bases clipped from V and 1 base from J, the junction kept 9 bases outside the gene matches. This CDR3 region has 15 residues. CDR3 bases: TGTGCCAGCCGCCCCGGGACAGGGAAGTCCTACGAGCAGTACTTC. Encoded protein: CASRPGTGKSYEQYF.

Remarks on this clone: This sample includes further DNA sequences coding for the same CDR3. V gene TRBV7-6 combines with J gene TRBJ2-7; TRBD2 matches 7 bases. The CDR3 totals 14 residues. The J segment lost 7 bases and the V segment lost 1 base, leaving 7 bases of the junction unmatched. CDR1 is SGHVS, CDR2 FNYEAQ, per germline. The CDR3 reads CASSLDGTGGEQYF. DNA of the CDR3: TGTGCCAGCAGCTTAGACGGGACCGGGGGGGAGCAGTACTTC. Combining the CDR3 with reference TRBV7-6 and TRBJ2-7 gives the whole variable domain GAGVSQSPRYKVTKRGQDVALRCDPISGHVSLYWYRQALGQGPEFLTYFNYEAQQDKSGLPNDRFSAERPEGSISTLTIQRTEQRDSAMYRCASSLDGTGGEQYFGPGTRLTVT.

The CDR3 loop reads CAISDPGGRNEQFF. For the CDR3, the DNA is TGTGCCATCAGTGACCCGGGGGGGCGGAATGAGCAGTTCTTC. The rearrangement links TRBV10-3 to TRBJ2-1, with 8 bases lining up with TRBD2. Germline V gives CDR1 ENHRY, CDR2 SYGVKD. Trimming removed 3 bases from V and 7 bases from J; junction bases left unmatched: 5. This CDR3 has 14 residues.

This chain connects TRBV7-3 to TRBJ2-3; 8 nucleotides align to TRBD2. Germline trimming cut 4 bases from V and 0 bases from J; bases unmatched to any gene: 9. The V gene's germline CDR1 is SGHTA and CDR2 FQGTGA. The CDR3 is made up of 17 amino acids. CDR3: CASSSFTSGPSTDTQYF. The CDR3 bases are TGTGCCAGCAGCTCGTTTACTAGCGGTCCTAGCACAGATACGCAGTATTTT.